This TCR beta chain was retrieved from a study of blood T cell repertoires in COVID-19. This CDR3 region has 13 residues. CDR1 MGHDK and CDR2 SYGVNS come from the germline V gene. Followed longitudinally, the Seattle patients had been enrolled during active infection. Notes on this clone: The germline gene is not matched at one end of the junction; a read error may be the cause.

In the study's own analysis: Researchers report that nucleated cell counts were estimated from reference gene primer amplification. Using immunoSEQ multiplex PCR, the repertoire was profiled, and TCRdb retains in-frame clones only, with some absent. V and J calls and clone size are copied from that table; D and trimming were computed from the DNA. The repertoire has about 250,000 clones, approximately 88% of them found once; the top ten carry roughly 6%. The TCR originated in a woman aged 30 to 39 with COVID-19, enrolled during active disease. The chain uses TRBV25-1 and TRBJ2-1; tentative D call: TRBD2 (5 bases). Sequencing was carried out using peripheral blood. CDR3 amino acids: CASSEYGDMVPVF. The CDR3 DNA follows: TGTGCCAGCAGTGAATACGGGGATATGGTCCCCGTCTTC.